Listed below are T cell receptor beta chains from one sample, sequenced in a study of T-cell reconstitution after alpha-beta-depleted transplantation in children. TCRdb reprocessed the PCR reads with MiXCR, giving one entry per CDR3 protein. Of over 200,000 distinct CDR3 sequences listed, about 9.2% were seen once; the top ten hold about 6%. The specimen was PBMCs from the stem cell graft donor, collected from the stem cell graft. Receptors originate from a human donor who donated a stem cell graft to a child with acute lymphoblastic leukemia. Each CDR3 is given with its conserved first and last residue. The size entry is marked missing in some rows and otherwise reads once, few, many or a size class.

v_gene: TRBV5-6; abundance: .; j_gene: TRBJ2-2; CDR3aa: CASSSLTLTVNTGELFF
v_gene: TRBV5-1; abundance: few; j_gene: .; CDR3aa: CASSLGQGATQYF
v_gene: TRBV4-3; abundance: many; j_gene: TRBJ1-1; CDR3aa: CASSRGTGNTEAFF
v_gene: TRBV12-3/TRBV12-4; abundance: many; j_gene: TRBJ2-2; CDR3aa: CASSQRQGDTGELFF
v_gene: TRBV7-8; abundance: few; j_gene: TRBJ1-4; CDR3aa: CASSLGASGTGKGEKLFF
v_gene: TRBV5-1; abundance: .; j_gene: TRBJ2-1; CDR3aa: CASSLGEIVNEQFF
v_gene: TRBV20-1; abundance: many; j_gene: TRBJ1-5; CDR3aa: CSARDPGGGQPQHF
v_gene: TRBV5-1; abundance: .; j_gene: TRBJ2-7; CDR3aa: CASSLVAGLDSAKEQYF
v_gene: TRBV5-1; abundance: few; j_gene: TRBJ1-6; CDR3aa: CASSLTDREFSPLHF
v_gene: TRBV20-1; abundance: .; j_gene: TRBJ2-2; CDR3aa: CSAIPGGPGELFF
v_gene: TRBV5-5; abundance: many; j_gene: TRBJ2-7; CDR3aa: CASSLGEYEQYF
v_gene: TRBV4-3; abundance: few; j_gene: TRBJ1-6; CDR3aa: CASSQEWGNLYNSPLHF
v_gene: TRBV7-2; abundance: many; j_gene: TRBJ1-2; CDR3aa: CASSLGTGGYGYTF
v_gene: TRBV12-3/TRBV12-4; abundance: many; j_gene: TRBJ2-1; CDR3aa: CASLTGRSYNEQFF
v_gene: TRBV5-1; abundance: few; j_gene: TRBJ1-1; CDR3aa: CASSTRRGWEGNTEAFF
v_gene: TRBV20-1; abundance: few; j_gene: TRBJ1-3; CDR3aa: CSGRPSGNTIYF
v_gene: TRBV20-1; abundance: .; j_gene: TRBJ2-1; CDR3aa: CSVRMGRLEYNEQFF
v_gene: TRBV4-2; abundance: many; j_gene: TRBJ2-2; CDR3aa: CASSRDRQGSNTGELFF
v_gene: TRBV6-5; abundance: many; j_gene: TRBJ1-4; CDR3aa: CASSYGYATSNEKLFF
v_gene: TRBV6-1; abundance: .; j_gene: TRBJ2-1; CDR3aa: CASSPLAGDYNEQFF
v_gene: TRBV20-1; abundance: few; j_gene: TRBJ2-7; CDR3aa: CSAWGGTHEQYF
v_gene: TRBV28; abundance: many; j_gene: TRBJ2-5; CDR3aa: CASSLHPGQKYQETQYF
v_gene: TRBV4-3; abundance: .; j_gene: TRBJ1-2; CDR3aa: CASSQEEGAPHNYGYTF
v_gene: TRBV19; abundance: many; j_gene: TRBJ1-6; CDR3aa: CASFRDAYNSPLHF
v_gene: TRBV7-2; abundance: .; j_gene: TRBJ2-7; CDR3aa: CASSWGGPGIYEQYF
v_gene: TRBV12-3/TRBV12-4; abundance: few; j_gene: TRBJ1-2; CDR3aa: CASSLQDRGLDGYTF
v_gene: TRBV20-1; abundance: few; j_gene: TRBJ1-2; CDR3aa: CSAWVAGYTF
v_gene: TRBV24-1; abundance: few; j_gene: TRBJ2-3; CDR3aa: CATSAPNGRAGGEYF
v_gene: TRBV6-2/TRBV6-3; abundance: .; j_gene: TRBJ1-1; CDR3aa: CASGRRAEAFF
v_gene: TRBV7-9; abundance: few; j_gene: TRBJ1-2; CDR3aa: CASSSHREPNYGYTF
v_gene: TRBV6-2/TRBV6-3; abundance: .; j_gene: TRBJ2-2; CDR3aa: CASITTGTDTGELFF
v_gene: TRBV18; abundance: .; j_gene: TRBJ2-4; CDR3aa: CASSPGQGASIQYF
v_gene: TRBV20-1; abundance: few; j_gene: TRBJ2-7; CDR3aa: CSAERDRAEQYF
v_gene: TRBV7-2; abundance: few; j_gene: TRBJ1-5; CDR3aa: CASSIGPNGPQHF
v_gene: TRBV5-1; abundance: many; j_gene: TRBJ1-2; CDR3aa: CASMTGQGENGYTF
v_gene: TRBV27; abundance: many; j_gene: TRBJ2-1; CDR3aa: CASSFAGSSYNEQFF
v_gene: TRBV6-6; abundance: few; j_gene: TRBJ1-1; CDR3aa: CATRQGMNTEAFF
v_gene: TRBV12-3/TRBV12-4; abundance: .; j_gene: TRBJ1-1; CDR3aa: CASSFHGGAFF
v_gene: TRBV4-2; abundance: many; j_gene: TRBJ1-1; CDR3aa: CASSLPKGGPNTEAFF
v_gene: TRBV11-3; abundance: .; j_gene: TRBJ2-3; CDR3aa: CASSLGRSTSTDTQYF
v_gene: TRBV24-1; abundance: .; j_gene: TRBJ2-3; CDR3aa: CATSDPGTSGGADTQYF